Listed below are T cell receptor beta chains from one sample, sequenced in a study of Ad26.COV2.S vaccination and SARS-CoV-2 variants. Clones were read by immunoSEQ multiplex PCR, and TCRdb kept only the in-frame ones, dropping some. The sample carries almost 400,000 clones, 89% recorded once. This specimen consisted of peripheral blood, obtained in a trial of Ad26.COV2.S vaccine versus placebo. The receptors originated from a person aged 18 to 65 who received the Ad26.COV2.S COVID-19 vaccine or a placebo. CDR3s include the opening cysteine and the closing phenylalanine or tryptophan. A D gene is named only where the DNA matches it firmly. Clone size is given for some rows only: seen once, a few or many times, or a class if the clone is expanded.

>few|TRBV5-4|.|TRBJ2-1
TGTGCCAGCAGGCAGGGCCGTGCGGGTGAGCAGTTCTTC
CASRQGRAGEQFF
>.|TRBV30|.|TRBJ2-5
TGTGCCTGGAGTCCCCCCCCGGGACGGGAGACCCAGTACTTC
CAWSPPPGRETQYF
>.|TRBV5-1|TRBD1|TRBJ2-1
TGCGCCAGCACCAGGGACAGGGCCTACAATGAGCAGTTCTTC
CASTRDRAYNEQFF
>.|TRBV6-5|.|TRBJ2-3
TGTGCCCACCGGTCTCGGACCCGTAGCACAGATACGCAGTATTTT
CAHRSRTRSTDTQYF
>once|TRBV28|TRBD2|TRBJ2-3
TGTGCCAGCAGTCCTGGACTAGCGGCCTCCACAGATACGCAGTATTTT
CASSPGLAASTDTQYF
>.|TRBV19|.|TRBJ1-3
TGTGCCAGTAGTATAGTACCACTCTCTGGAAACACCATATATTTT
CASSIVPLSGNTIYF
>.|TRBV28|TRBD1|TRBJ2-5
TGTGCCAGCAGCAAGGGGACAGGGGGGAGAGAGACCCAGTACTTC
CASSKGTGGRETQYF
>.|TRBV5-4|TRBD1|TRBJ2-2
TGTGCCAGCAGCTTTGAAAGGGGGCCGGACACCGGGGAGCTGTTTTTT
CASSFERGPDTGELFF
>.|TRBV9|.|TRBJ2-3
TGTGCCAGCAGCGTTACAGGGATAGATACGCAGTATTTT
CASSVTGIDTQYF
>.|TRBV11-3|.|TRBJ2-7
TGTGCCAGCAGCTTAGGTGTGGGCTCGGCCGAGCAGTACTTC
CASSLGVGSAEQYF
>.|TRBV5-6|.|TRBJ1-4
TGTGCCAGCAGCTTGCGGGGGATGGATGAAAAACTGTTTTTT
CASSLRGMDEKLFF
>.|TRBV28|TRBD2|TRBJ2-1
TGTGCCGGATCTAGCGGGAGGAGCTCCTACAATGAGCAGTTCTTC
CAGSSGRSSYNEQFF
>.|TRBV30|.|TRBJ1-4
TGTGCCTGGAGTCTTTTGGCGGGGCAGGGTGAAAAACTGTTTTTT
CAWSLLAGQGEKLFF
>.|TRBV27|.|TRBJ2-2
TGTGCCAGCAGGCCTTCCACCTTATCGAGGGAGCGACCTCGGGGGACCGGGGAGCTGTTTTTT
CASRPSTLSRERPRGTGELFF
>.|TRBV9|.|TRBJ2-2
TGTGCCAGCAGCGTACAAGCGGGCACCGGGGAGCTGTTTTTT
CASSVQAGTGELFF
>.|TRBV6-5|.|TRBJ2-3
TGTGCCAGCAGTTATTCGAACGTAGATACGCAGTATTTT
CASSYSNVDTQYF
>few|TRBV6-1|.|TRBJ1-6
TGTGCCAGCAGTGAATCCTCTAATTCACCCCTCCACTTT
CASSESSNSPLHF
>.|TRBV10-3|TRBD2|TRBJ2-1
TGTGCCATCAGTGGGTTACTAGCGGGAGAGGGAGGTGAGCAGTTCTTC
CAISGLLAGEGGEQFF
>.|TRBV6-5|TRBD2|TRBJ2-4
TGTGCCAGCAAACTAGCGAGTCGAAACATTCAGTACTTC
CASKLASRNIQYF
>.|TRBV9|TRBD2|TRBJ2-7
TGTGCCAGCAGTCCCTCGGTACTAGCGGGAGGGCCTCAGAAGCAGTACTTC
CASSPSVLAGGPQKQYF
>.|TRBV2|.|TRBJ2-3
TGTGCCAGCAGTGTTGGGGGAACTAGCACAGATACGCAGTATTTT
CASSVGGTSTDTQYF
>.|TRBV4-1|.|TRBJ1-5
TGCGCCAGCAGCCAAGATATGGGGAGATGGCAATCGGATCAGCCCCAGCATTTT
CASSQDMGRWQSDQPQHF
>.|TRBV6-5|.|TRBJ1-1
TGTGCCAGCAGTTCGGGGGGCACTGAAGCTTTCTTT
CASSSGGTEAFF
>.|TRBV27|TRBD2|TRBJ2-3
TGTGCCAGCAGTCCCGAGCGGGCTACTAGCGCCTACACAGATACGCAGTATTTT
CASSPERATSAYTDTQYF
>.|TRBV6-5|TRBD1|TRBJ2-5
TGTGCCAGCAGCCGACAGGGAACGGAGACCCAGTACTTC
CASSRQGTETQYF
>.|TRBV7-9|.|TRBJ2-7
TGTGCCAGCAGCCCCCTCGCGGGGCGATTGTCCTACGAGCAGTACTTC
CASSPLAGRLSYEQYF
>once|TRBV5-1|.|TRBJ1-6
TGCGCCAGCCGACCCGTGACAGGAGATAATTCACCCCTCCACTTT
CASRPVTGDNSPLHF
>.|TRBV2|TRBD2|TRBJ2-1
TGTGCCAGCAGTGAAGTAGCGGGAGTCCGCAATGAGCAGTTCTTC
CASSEVAGVRNEQFF
>once|TRBV5-1|.|TRBJ2-7
TGCGCCAGCAGCTTGTCTGGGCAGTTATACGAGCAGTACTTC
CASSLSGQLYEQYF
>.|TRBV6-5|.|TRBJ2-7
TGTGCCAGTTCGAGACCGAAGAACTACGAGCAGTACTTC
CASSRPKNYEQYF
>.|TRBV30|.|TRBJ1-6
TGTGCCGGGGGGCGACGACATTCACCCCTCCACTTT
CAGGRRHSPLHF
>.|TRBV30|TRBD2|TRBJ2-1
TGTGCCTGGGAACCTCTTGGCGGGAGCAGCTACAATGAGCAGTTCTTC
CAWEPLGGSSYNEQFF
>.|TRBV11-3|TRBD2|TRBJ2-1
TGTGCCAGCAGCCCCCGGACTAGCGGGAATAGGAATGAGCAGTTCTTC
CASSPRTSGNRNEQFF
>.|TRBV6-9|.|TRBJ2-5
TGTGCCAGCAGTTATAGGGCACAAGAGACCCAGTACTTC
CASSYRAQETQYF
>once|TRBV3-1/TRBV3-2|TRBD2|TRBJ2-2
TGTGCCAGCAGCCATGGGACTAGCCCCACCGGGGAGCTGTTTTTT
CASSHGTSPTGELFF
>.|TRBV9|TRBD1|TRBJ1-2
TGTGCCAGCAGTCGTCAGGGGGGATCCTCTGGCTACACCTTC
CASSRQGGSSGYTF
>once|TRBV7-7|TRBD2|TRBJ2-1
TGTGCTAGCAGCTTAGTGACTAGCGGGAGTTCCGAGCAGTTCTTC
CASSLVTSGSSEQFF
>.|TRBV7-2|.|TRBJ1-2
TGTGCCAGCAGCTCCCAGACAGGATCGAACTATGGCTACACCTTC
CASSSQTGSNYGYTF
>once|TRBV5-6|.|TRBJ2-2
TGTGCCAGCAGCTTGGTCGGAGCGAACACCGGGGAGCTGTTTTTT
CASSLVGANTGELFF
>few|TRBV10-1|.|TRBJ2-1
TGCGCCAGCAGTGAAAGATTAGTTAATGAGCAGTTCTTC
CASSERLVNEQFF